The text below deals with one T cell receptor (beta chain). Produced via immunoSEQ multiplex PCR; TCRdb's table is partial and in-frame only. The data contain about 55,000 clones, 86% of them singletons. This CDR3 region has 15 residues. V shed 2 bases, J shed 3 bases, and the junction held 4 bases outside the gene matches. The V gene's germline CDR1 is MNHEY and CDR2 SVGEGT. This sample stems from a study of blood T cell repertoires in COVID-19. Overall study context: The analysed material was cDNA or gDNA that came from T cells, B-cell-depleted T cells, or PBMCs.

This TCR came from a woman older than 75 with acute or convalescent COVID-19. Specimen: peripheral blood. The chain has TRBV6-2 or TRBV6-3 and TRBJ2-1; the match to TRBD2 covers 7 bases. DNA of the CDR3: TGTGCCAGCAGTTACAGAGCGGGGATCTACAATGAGCAGTTCTTC. This translates into CASSYRAGIYNEQFF.